This is a list of T cell receptor beta chains from one sample in a study of patients and donors after allogeneic stem cell transplantation. From the RT-PCR reads, TCRdb called clonotypes with MiXCR, one entry per CDR3 protein. The data contain about a million distinct CDR3 sequences, roughly 17% of them seen just once; the ten biggest clones take up approximately 5.9%. What was sequenced was blood, either unsorted or a sorted T cell fraction (not recorded which). The receptors stem from a human donor who was either an allogeneic HSCT recipient or a stem cell or donor lymphocyte infusion donor (not recorded which). It is not recorded whose cells these are; they may come from a transplant donor. Both conserved end residues are part of each CDR3. The D gene is left open where the match is weak. Clone size is not always given. Where it is, it says once, few, many or a class for expanded clones.

d_call: .; j_call: TRBJ1-5; clone_size: few; v_call: TRBV24-1; cdr3_aa: CATSDPGGQPQHF; cdr3_nt: TGTGCCACCAGTGATCCGGGGGGTCAGCCCCAGCATTTT
d_call: .; j_call: TRBJ1-3; clone_size: .; v_call: TRBV28; cdr3_aa: CASTSLQGSGNTIYF; cdr3_nt: TGTGCCAGCACCTCCTTACAGGGCTCTGGAAACACCATATATTTT
d_call: .; j_call: TRBJ1-3; clone_size: .; v_call: TRBV12-5; cdr3_aa: CASGSGEGPGNTIYF; cdr3_nt: TGTGCTAGTGGTTCAGGCGAGGGGCCTGGAAACACCATATATTTT
d_call: TRBD1; j_call: TRBJ2-3; clone_size: many; v_call: TRBV20-1; cdr3_aa: CSARGTGKDTQYF; cdr3_nt: TGCAGTGCCCGGGGGACAGGGAAAGATACGCAGTATTTT
d_call: TRBD1; j_call: TRBJ2-3; clone_size: many; v_call: TRBV12-3/TRBV12-4; cdr3_aa: CASSKTGTGADTQYF; cdr3_nt: TGTGCCAGCAGCAAGACCGGGACAGGGGCAGATACGCAGTATTTT
d_call: .; j_call: TRBJ2-3; clone_size: .; v_call: TRBV6-5; cdr3_aa: CASSYSSTRGDGDTQYF; cdr3_nt: TGTGCCAGCAGTTACTCGAGTACTCGCGGGGATGGAGATACGCAGTATTTT
d_call: .; j_call: TRBJ2-1; clone_size: .; v_call: TRBV20-1; cdr3_aa: CSASPRQRPYNEQFF; cdr3_nt: TGCAGTGCCTCTCCGCGACAACGACCTTACAATGAGCAGTTCTTC
d_call: .; j_call: TRBJ1-2; clone_size: few; v_call: TRBV9; cdr3_aa: CASSAGGGSGGYTF; cdr3_nt: TGTGCCAGCAGCGCCGGGGGGGGAAGTGGTGGCTACACCTTC
d_call: .; j_call: TRBJ2-7; clone_size: few; v_call: TRBV20-1; cdr3_aa: CSARELVSYEQYF; cdr3_nt: TGCAGTGCTAGAGAGCTAGTTAGTTACGAGCAGTACTTC
d_call: TRBD1; j_call: TRBJ2-2; clone_size: .; v_call: TRBV6-2/TRBV6-3; cdr3_aa: CASSPDRGRELFF; cdr3_nt: TGTGCCAGCAGTCCTGACAGGGGCCGGGAGCTGTTTTTT
d_call: .; j_call: TRBJ1-4; clone_size: .; v_call: TRBV5-8; cdr3_aa: CASSYSGGKLFF; cdr3_nt: TGTGCCAGCAGCTACTCCGGGGGGAAACTGTTTTTT
d_call: .; j_call: TRBJ2-2; clone_size: .; v_call: TRBV20-1; cdr3_aa: CSASAAGNTGELFF; cdr3_nt: TGCAGTGCTTCAGCGGCAGGGAACACCGGGGAGCTGTTTTTT
d_call: TRBD2; j_call: TRBJ2-5; clone_size: .; v_call: TRBV7-2; cdr3_aa: CASSPGGSGKTQYF; cdr3_nt: TGTGCCAGCAGCCCCGGAGGTAGCGGGAAGACCCAGTACTTC
d_call: TRBD2; j_call: TRBJ2-3; clone_size: few; v_call: TRBV7-2; cdr3_aa: CASSQAGLNTQYF; cdr3_nt: TGTGCCAGCAGCCAAGCGGGGTTAAATACGCAGTATTTT
d_call: TRBD1; j_call: TRBJ2-7; clone_size: .; v_call: TRBV12-3/TRBV12-4; cdr3_aa: CASSRDRWTYEQYF; cdr3_nt: TGTGCCAGCAGTAGGGACAGGTGGACCTACGAGCAGTACTTC
d_call: TRBD1; j_call: TRBJ1-2; clone_size: .; v_call: TRBV12-3/TRBV12-4; cdr3_aa: CASSFDGQGALGYTF; cdr3_nt: TGTGCCAGCAGTTTCGATGGACAGGGGGCCCTTGGCTACACCTTC
d_call: .; j_call: TRBJ2-6; clone_size: .; v_call: TRBV7-2; cdr3_aa: CASSSAGRTNVLTF; cdr3_nt: TGTGCCAGCAGCTCCGCCGGTAGGACCAACGTCCTGACTTTC
d_call: .; j_call: TRBJ1-2; clone_size: many; v_call: TRBV6-6; cdr3_aa: CASRRQDYGYTF; cdr3_nt: TGTGCCAGCAGGAGGCAGGACTATGGCTACACCTTC
d_call: .; j_call: TRBJ1-4; clone_size: few; v_call: TRBV9; cdr3_aa: CASSAGGSTEKLFF; cdr3_nt: TGTGCCAGCAGCGCTGGGGGGTCTACTGAAAAACTGTTTTTT
d_call: TRBD1; j_call: TRBJ2-7; clone_size: few; v_call: TRBV12-3/TRBV12-4; cdr3_aa: CASSPTGFAYEQYF; cdr3_nt: TGTGCCAGCAGCCCGACAGGGTTTGCCTACGAGCAGTACTTC
d_call: .; j_call: TRBJ2-3; clone_size: many; v_call: TRBV12-3/TRBV12-4; cdr3_aa: CASSYIPGRMVDTQYF; cdr3_nt: TGTGCCAGCAGTTACATACCGGGGAGGATGGTAGATACGCAGTATTTT
d_call: .; j_call: TRBJ1-2; clone_size: .; v_call: TRBV24-1; cdr3_aa: CATSLDNYGYTF; cdr3_nt: TGTGCCACCAGCCTGGACAACTATGGCTACACCTTC
d_call: TRBD1; j_call: TRBJ1-3; clone_size: few; v_call: TRBV7-9; cdr3_aa: CASSAGQALAF; cdr3_nt: TGTGCCAGCAGCGCGGGACAGGCACTCGCTTTT
d_call: TRBD1; j_call: TRBJ1-2; clone_size: .; v_call: TRBV6-1; cdr3_aa: CASSASVPGQGTTHGYTF; cdr3_nt: TGTGCCAGCAGTGCAAGCGTCCCGGGACAGGGTACTACGCATGGCTACACCTTC
d_call: TRBD1; j_call: TRBJ2-2; clone_size: .; v_call: TRBV5-1; cdr3_aa: CASSSEGQGATTGELFF; cdr3_nt: TGCGCCAGCAGCTCGGAGGGGCAGGGGGCTACCACCGGGGAGCTGTTTTTT
d_call: .; j_call: TRBJ2-2; clone_size: .; v_call: TRBV6-2/TRBV6-3; cdr3_aa: CASAQGVLVTTGELFF; cdr3_nt: TGTGCCAGCGCCCAAGGGGTCCTAGTGACTACCGGGGAGCTGTTTTTT
d_call: .; j_call: TRBJ2-1; clone_size: .; v_call: TRBV4-1; cdr3_aa: CASSPLGRTEQFF; cdr3_nt: TGCGCCAGCAGCCCCCTAGGACGCACTGAGCAGTTCTTC
d_call: .; j_call: TRBJ2-5; clone_size: .; v_call: TRBV20-1; cdr3_aa: CSARKGGTQETQYF; cdr3_nt: TGCAGTGCTAGAAAGGGAGGCACCCAAGAGACCCAGTACTTC
d_call: TRBD1; j_call: TRBJ2-5; clone_size: .; v_call: TRBV5-1; cdr3_aa: CASSLAVMSGQVQETQYF; cdr3_nt: TGCGCCAGCAGCTTGGCCGTTATGTCGGGACAGGTACAAGAGACCCAGTACTTC
d_call: TRBD1; j_call: TRBJ1-2; clone_size: few; v_call: TRBV2; cdr3_aa: CASSIRRDRVSADGYTF; cdr3_nt: TGTGCCAGCAGCATACGGCGGGACAGGGTATCCGCTGATGGCTACACCTTC
d_call: .; j_call: TRBJ2-6; clone_size: few; v_call: TRBV6-5; cdr3_aa: CASSYSRRFSSGANVLTF; cdr3_nt: TGTGCCAGCAGTTACTCGCGACGATTCAGCTCTGGGGCCAACGTCCTGACTTTC
d_call: TRBD2; j_call: TRBJ2-1; clone_size: few; v_call: TRBV6-5; cdr3_aa: CASSYLAGGPYNEQFF; cdr3_nt: TGTGCCAGCAGTTACTTAGCGGGGGGACCCTACAATGAGCAGTTCTTC
d_call: .; j_call: TRBJ2-5; clone_size: .; v_call: TRBV5-1; cdr3_aa: CASSSGLQPSHETQYF; cdr3_nt: TGCGCCAGCAGCTCTGGACTACAACCTTCCCACGAGACCCAGTACTTC
d_call: .; j_call: TRBJ2-5; clone_size: many; v_call: TRBV5-1; cdr3_aa: CASSLWQETQYF; cdr3_nt: TGCGCCAGCAGCTTGTGGCAAGAGACCCAGTACTTC
d_call: .; j_call: TRBJ2-7; clone_size: .; v_call: TRBV29-1; cdr3_aa: CSVEAQGGYEQYF; cdr3_nt: TGCAGCGTTGAGGCCCAGGGGGGATACGAGCAGTACTTC
d_call: .; j_call: TRBJ2-3; clone_size: .; v_call: TRBV6-5; cdr3_aa: CASSYLSVKTDTQYF; cdr3_nt: TGTGCCAGCAGTTATTTAAGCGTGAAAACAGATACGCAGTATTTT
d_call: .; j_call: TRBJ1-5; clone_size: few; v_call: TRBV7-2; cdr3_aa: CASSPHGTSVGQPQHF; cdr3_nt: TGTGCCAGCAGCCCCCACGGGACGTCGGTGGGTCAGCCCCAGCATTTT
d_call: .; j_call: TRBJ1-1; clone_size: .; v_call: TRBV20-1; cdr3_aa: CSARWGGARTEAFF; cdr3_nt: TGCAGTGCTAGGTGGGGGGGCGCTAGGACTGAAGCTTTCTTT
d_call: TRBD2; j_call: TRBJ2-7; clone_size: once; v_call: TRBV6-2/TRBV6-3; cdr3_aa: CASKLGTSGYEQYF; cdr3_nt: TGTGCCAGCAAACTCGGGACTAGCGGGTACGAGCAGTACTTC
d_call: .; j_call: TRBJ1-2; clone_size: few; v_call: TRBV20-1; cdr3_aa: CSARDGSFGAPYGYTF; cdr3_nt: TGCAGTGCTAGAGATGGTTCGTTCGGGGCCCCCTATGGCTACACCTTC
d_call: .; j_call: TRBJ2-7; clone_size: .; v_call: TRBV6-2/TRBV6-3; cdr3_aa: CASSYSFTYEQYF; cdr3_nt: TGTGCCAGCAGTTACTCTTTTACCTACGAGCAGTACTTC
d_call: TRBD2; j_call: TRBJ2-1; clone_size: few; v_call: TRBV25-1; cdr3_aa: CASSEYAGGPVNEQFF; cdr3_nt: TGTGCCAGCAGTGAATATGCGGGGGGGCCGGTGAATGAGCAGTTCTTC
d_call: .; j_call: TRBJ1-5; clone_size: .; v_call: TRBV4-3; cdr3_aa: CASSQDRERQPQHF; cdr3_nt: TGCGCCAGCAGCCAAGATCGGGAGCGACAGCCCCAGCATTTT
d_call: TRBD2; j_call: TRBJ2-1; clone_size: .; v_call: TRBV12-3/TRBV12-4; cdr3_aa: CASRLAEAKQFF; cdr3_nt: TGTGCCAGCCGACTAGCTGAGGCCAAGCAGTTCTTC
d_call: .; j_call: TRBJ2-3; clone_size: few; v_call: TRBV4-1; cdr3_aa: CASSQVLSGTSTDTQYF; cdr3_nt: TGCGCCAGCAGCCAAGTCCTTAGCGGTACTAGCACAGATACGCAGTATTTT
d_call: TRBD2; j_call: TRBJ2-7; clone_size: few; v_call: TRBV5-1; cdr3_aa: CASSLFGTRFHEQYF; cdr3_nt: TGCGCCAGCAGCTTGTTCGGGACTAGATTTCACGAGCAGTACTTC
d_call: .; j_call: TRBJ2-1; clone_size: .; v_call: TRBV5-6; cdr3_aa: CASTADSSYNEQFF; cdr3_nt: TGTGCCAGCACCGCGGACAGTTCCTACAATGAGCAGTTCTTC
d_call: .; j_call: TRBJ1-4; clone_size: .; v_call: TRBV5-1; cdr3_aa: CASTRGTANEKLFF; cdr3_nt: TGCGCCAGCACCCGTGGAACGGCTAATGAAAAACTGTTTTTT
d_call: .; j_call: TRBJ2-7; clone_size: .; v_call: TRBV20-1; cdr3_aa: CSASTGTHYEQYF; cdr3_nt: TGCAGTGCTAGTACAGGGACCCACTACGAGCAGTACTTC
d_call: TRBD2; j_call: TRBJ2-2; clone_size: .; v_call: TRBV30; cdr3_aa: CAWRSPGLANTGELFF; cdr3_nt: TGTGCCTGGAGGTCCCCTGGACTAGCCAACACCGGGGAGCTGTTTTTT
d_call: TRBD2; j_call: TRBJ2-1; clone_size: .; v_call: TRBV24-1; cdr3_aa: CATSDVGTSGNEQFF; cdr3_nt: TGTGCCACCAGTGATGTCGGGACTAGCGGGAATGAGCAGTTCTTC